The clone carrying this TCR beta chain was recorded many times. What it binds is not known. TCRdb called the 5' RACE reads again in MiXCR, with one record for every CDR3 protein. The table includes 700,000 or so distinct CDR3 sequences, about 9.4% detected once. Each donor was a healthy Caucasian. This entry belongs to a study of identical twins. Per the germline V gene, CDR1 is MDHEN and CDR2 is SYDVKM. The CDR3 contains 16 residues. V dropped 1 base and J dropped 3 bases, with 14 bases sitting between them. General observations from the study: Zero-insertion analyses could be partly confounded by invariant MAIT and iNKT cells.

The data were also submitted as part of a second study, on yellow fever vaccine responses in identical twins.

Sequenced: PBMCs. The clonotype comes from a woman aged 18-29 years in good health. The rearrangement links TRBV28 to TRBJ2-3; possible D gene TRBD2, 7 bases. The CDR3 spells CASSLLGGARTDTQYF. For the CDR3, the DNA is TGTGCCAGCAGTTTATTGGGGGGGGCAAGGACAGATACGCAGTATTTT.